The rows below give T cell receptor beta chains drawn from one sample of a study of cytomegalovirus exposure and HLA in healthy donors. Method: immunoSEQ multiplex PCR; TCRdb's copy keeps in-frame clones and lacks some. The sample has 40,000 or so clones, around three fifths seen once. Specimen: PBMCs. The source is a man aged 50-59 years in good health and CMV-seropositive. CDR3s include the opening cysteine and the closing phenylalanine or tryptophan.

>TRBV5-1|TRBJ2-2
CASSLYPGPSGELFF
>TRBV6-5|TRBJ2-6
CASSPEGTGANVLTF
>TRBV5-4|TRBJ1-2
CASSPDTKNYGYTF
>TRBV7-2|TRBJ2-1
CASSSRPSGGAEVEQFF
>TRBV28|TRBJ2-1
CASILPSPPYNEQFF
>TRBV5-1|TRBJ2-1
CASSSWSGGTYNEQFF
>TRBV7-2|TRBJ2-2
CASSSRVRGSGELFF
>TRBV16|TRBJ2-5
CASSHQGGQETQYF
>TRBV7-8|TRBJ1-2
CASSLGEGGTTNYGYTF
>TRBV25-1|TRBJ2-3
CASSESVTGGTDTQYF
>TRBV9|TRBJ2-1
CASSVLGGALVEQFF
>TRBV2|TRBJ1-5
CASSGGTGGNQPQHF
>TRBV7-2|TRBJ2-5
CASSLVHERGTALLRYF
>TRBV30|TRBJ1-5
CAWSIGQDNQPQHF
>TRBV5-4|TRBJ2-7
CASSFNLPSREQYF
>TRBV11-1|TRBJ1-3
CASSLDGHSGNTIYF
>TRBV6-5|TRBJ1-2
CASSYSVGENYGYTF
>TRBV19|TRBJ2-7
CASSTWTSGGYEQYF
>TRBV5-6|TRBJ2-2
CASSFLRGSDTGELFF
>TRBV5-1|TRBJ2-1
CASSLGLAGHNEQFF
>TRBV20-1|TRBJ1-1
CSARGREAFF
>TRBV18|TRBJ1-2
CASSPSEGRHHGYTF
>TRBV7-2|TRBJ2-7
CASSSLWGVGLAEQQYF
>TRBV5-1|TRBJ2-2
CASSLVGGPGTGELFF
>TRBV18|TRBJ2-7
CASSADRSLYEQYF
>TRBV2|TRBJ2-7
CASSIQGYEQYF
>TRBV11-3|TRBJ2-3
CASSPSGGTDTQYF
>TRBV5-6|TRBJ2-7
CASHKPQGSYEQYF
>TRBV6-1|TRBJ1-5
CASSEASLGQHF
>TRBV5-4|TRBJ2-6
CASSLFNSGANVLTF
>TRBV5-1|TRBJ2-3
CASSSDRGSSTDTQYF
>TRBV11-2|TRBJ2-2
CASSPLQGYGELFF
>TRBV6-5|TRBJ1-3
CASSRQGRGNTIYF
>TRBV11-3|TRBJ1-1
CASSSGQGATEAFF
>TRBV28|TRBJ2-7
CASSIPGQHLRVGQYF
>TRBV5-4|TRBJ1-1
CASSLGGGGATEAFF
>TRBV6-5|TRBJ2-7
CASDSSSYEQYF
>TRBV4-3|TRBJ2-7
CASSQALGGAYEQYF
>TRBV5-1|TRBJ1-2
CASSSEEERYGYTF
>TRBV6-6|TRBJ2-3
CASIWGTGGGTDTQYF
>TRBV11-3|TRBJ2-6
CASSLGDNGANVLTF
>TRBV7-8|TRBJ2-1
CASSTRTSGGNEQFF
>TRBV7-3|TRBJ2-7
CASSPGTSGHEQYF
>TRBV29-1|TRBJ2-5
CSAKTGYETQYF
>TRBV7-2|TRBJ2-5
CASNRRSGGATLQESQYF
>TRBV11-2|TRBJ1-2
CASSWTGVLDGYTF
>TRBV18|TRBJ2-7
CASSPQRGEYEQYF
>TRBV7-2|TRBJ1-5
CASSQSTGGHQPQHF
>TRBV1|TRBJ1-5
CTSSQGGTEESNQPQHF
>TRBV11-2|TRBJ2-2
CASSPGDKQAGELFF
>TRBV27|TRBJ1-1
CASRPLMNTEAFF
>TRBV15|TRBJ1-2
CATSRDSGTKEGYTF